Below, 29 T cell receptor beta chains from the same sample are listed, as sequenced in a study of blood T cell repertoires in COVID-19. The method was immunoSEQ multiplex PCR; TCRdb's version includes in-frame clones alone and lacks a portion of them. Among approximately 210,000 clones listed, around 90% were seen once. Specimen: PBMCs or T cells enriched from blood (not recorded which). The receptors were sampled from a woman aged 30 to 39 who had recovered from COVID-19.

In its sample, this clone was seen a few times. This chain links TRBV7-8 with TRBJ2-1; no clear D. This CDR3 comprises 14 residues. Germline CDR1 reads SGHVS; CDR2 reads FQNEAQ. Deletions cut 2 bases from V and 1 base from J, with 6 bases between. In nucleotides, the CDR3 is TGTGCCAGCAGCTTACCGGTTTCCTACAATGAGCAGTTCTTC. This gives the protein CASSLPVSYNEQFF.

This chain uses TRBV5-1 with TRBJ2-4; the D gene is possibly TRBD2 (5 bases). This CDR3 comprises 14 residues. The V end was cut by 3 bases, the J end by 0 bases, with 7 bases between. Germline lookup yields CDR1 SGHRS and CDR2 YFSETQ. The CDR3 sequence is CASSSTTAKNIQYF. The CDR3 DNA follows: TGCGCCAGCAGCTCGACTACAGCCAAAAACATTCAGTACTTC.

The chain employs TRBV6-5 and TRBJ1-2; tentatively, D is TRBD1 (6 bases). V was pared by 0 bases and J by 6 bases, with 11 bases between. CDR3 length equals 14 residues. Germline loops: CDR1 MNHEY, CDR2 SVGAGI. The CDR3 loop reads CASSYSPGDNGYTF. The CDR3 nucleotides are TGTGCCAGCAGTTACTCGCCCGGGGACAATGGCTACACCTTC.

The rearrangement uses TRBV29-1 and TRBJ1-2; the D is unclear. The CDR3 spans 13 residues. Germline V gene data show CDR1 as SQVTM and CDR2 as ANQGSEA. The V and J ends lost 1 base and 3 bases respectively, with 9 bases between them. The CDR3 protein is CSVEGVTDYGYTF. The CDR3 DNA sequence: TGCAGCGTTGAAGGAGTCACGGACTATGGCTACACCTTC. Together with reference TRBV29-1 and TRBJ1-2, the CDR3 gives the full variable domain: SAVISQKPSRDICQRGTSLTIQCQVDSQVTMMFWYRQQPGQSLTLIATANQGSEATYESGFVIDKFPISRPNLTFSTLTVSNMSPEDSSIYLCSVEGVTDYGYTFGSGTRLTVV.

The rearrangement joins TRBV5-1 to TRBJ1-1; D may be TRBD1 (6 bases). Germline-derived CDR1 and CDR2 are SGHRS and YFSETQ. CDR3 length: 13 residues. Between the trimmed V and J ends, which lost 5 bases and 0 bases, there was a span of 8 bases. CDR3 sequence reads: CASRDRLNTEAFF. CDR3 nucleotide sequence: TGCGCCAGCAGGGACAGATTGAACACTGAAGCTTTCTTT.

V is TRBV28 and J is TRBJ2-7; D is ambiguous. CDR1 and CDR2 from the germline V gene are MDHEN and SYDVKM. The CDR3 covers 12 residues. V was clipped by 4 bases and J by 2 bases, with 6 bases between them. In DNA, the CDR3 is TGTGCCAGCAGTTCCACGGCCTACGAGCAGTACTTC. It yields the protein CASSSTAYEQYF.

The CDR3 loop is CSVLSGNQPQHF. The CDR3 nucleotides are TGCAGCGTTCTCTCCGGCAATCAGCCCCAGCATTTT. The chain carries TRBV29-1 and TRBJ1-5, with D uncertain. V gave up 5 bases and J gave up 2 bases, with 7 bases separating them. Germline assignment: CDR1 SQVTM and CDR2 ANQGSEA. CDR3 length: 12 amino acids.

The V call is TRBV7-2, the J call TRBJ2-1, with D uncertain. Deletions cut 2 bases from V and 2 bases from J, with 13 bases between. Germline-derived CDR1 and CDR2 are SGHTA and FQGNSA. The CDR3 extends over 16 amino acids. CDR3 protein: CASSLRSFLTYNEQFF. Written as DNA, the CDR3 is TGTGCCAGCAGCTTAAGGAGCTTCTTAACCTACAATGAGCAGTTCTTC.

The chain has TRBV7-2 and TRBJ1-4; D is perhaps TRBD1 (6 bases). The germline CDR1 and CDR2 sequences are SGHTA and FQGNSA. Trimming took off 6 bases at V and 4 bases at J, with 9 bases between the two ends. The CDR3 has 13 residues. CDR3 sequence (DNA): TGTGCCAGCAGTTCACAGGGTAATGAAAAACTGTTTTTT. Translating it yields CASSSQGNEKLFF.

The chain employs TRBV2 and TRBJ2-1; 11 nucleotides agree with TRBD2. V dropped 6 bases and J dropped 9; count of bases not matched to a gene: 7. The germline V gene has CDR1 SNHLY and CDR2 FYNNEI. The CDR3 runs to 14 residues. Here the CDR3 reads CASSASGRLGEQFF. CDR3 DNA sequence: TGTGCCAGCAGCGCTAGCGGGAGGTTGGGTGAGCAGTTCTTC. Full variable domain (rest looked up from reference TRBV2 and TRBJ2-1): EPEVTQTPSHQVTQMGQEVILRCVPISNHLYFYWYRQILGQKVEFLVSFYNNEISEKSEIFDDQFSVERPDGSNFTLKIRSTKLEDSAMYFCASSASGRLGEQFFGPGTRLTVL.

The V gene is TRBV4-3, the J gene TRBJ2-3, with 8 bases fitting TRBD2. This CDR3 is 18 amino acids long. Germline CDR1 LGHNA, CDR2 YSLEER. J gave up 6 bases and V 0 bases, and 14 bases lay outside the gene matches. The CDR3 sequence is CASSQEGKAGESVDTQYF. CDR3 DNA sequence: TGCGCCAGCAGCCAAGAAGGGAAAGCGGGAGAGTCAGTTGATACGCAGTATTTT.

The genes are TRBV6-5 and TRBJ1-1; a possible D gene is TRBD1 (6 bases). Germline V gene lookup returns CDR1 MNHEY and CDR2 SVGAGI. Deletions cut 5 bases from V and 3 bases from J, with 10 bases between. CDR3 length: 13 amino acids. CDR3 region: CASSPGAYTEAFF. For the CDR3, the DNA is TGTGCCAGCAGTCCAGGGGCATACACTGAAGCTTTCTTT.

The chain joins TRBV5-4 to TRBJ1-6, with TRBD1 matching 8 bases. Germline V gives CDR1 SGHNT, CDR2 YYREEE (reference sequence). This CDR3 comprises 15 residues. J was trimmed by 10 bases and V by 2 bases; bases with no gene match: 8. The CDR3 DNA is TGTGCCAGCAGCTTCTCAGGGGGCGCGGGGTCACCCCTCCACTTT. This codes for CASSFSGGAGSPLHF.

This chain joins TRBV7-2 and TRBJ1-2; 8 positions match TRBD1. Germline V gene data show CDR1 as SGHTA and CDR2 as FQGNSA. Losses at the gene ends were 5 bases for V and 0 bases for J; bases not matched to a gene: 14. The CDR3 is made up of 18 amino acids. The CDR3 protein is CASSPLGQGKQANYGYTF. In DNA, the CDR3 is TGTGCCAGCAGCCCCCTCGGACAGGGCAAACAAGCTAACTATGGCTACACCTTC.

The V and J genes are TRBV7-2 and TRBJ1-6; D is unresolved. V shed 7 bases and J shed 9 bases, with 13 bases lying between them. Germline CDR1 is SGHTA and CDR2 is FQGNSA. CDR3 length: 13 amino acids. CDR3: CASTSGDPSPLHF. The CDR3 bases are TGTGCCAGCACTTCCGGGGATCCTTCACCCCTCCACTTT.

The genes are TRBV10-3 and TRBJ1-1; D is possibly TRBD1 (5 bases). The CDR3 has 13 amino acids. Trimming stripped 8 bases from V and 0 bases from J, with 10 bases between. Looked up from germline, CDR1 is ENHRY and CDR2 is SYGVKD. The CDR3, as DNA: TGTGCCATCTCTGGGGCCTTGAACACTGAAGCTTTCTTT. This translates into CAISGALNTEAFF.

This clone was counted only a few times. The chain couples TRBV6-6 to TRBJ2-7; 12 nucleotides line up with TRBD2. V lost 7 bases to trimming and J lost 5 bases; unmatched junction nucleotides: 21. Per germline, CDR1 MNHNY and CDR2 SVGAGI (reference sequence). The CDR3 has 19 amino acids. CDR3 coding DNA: TGTGCCAGCACCTACAGGCAGGGGCCGACTAGCGGGAGAATCCACGAGCAGTACTTC. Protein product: CASTYRQGPTSGRIHEQYF.

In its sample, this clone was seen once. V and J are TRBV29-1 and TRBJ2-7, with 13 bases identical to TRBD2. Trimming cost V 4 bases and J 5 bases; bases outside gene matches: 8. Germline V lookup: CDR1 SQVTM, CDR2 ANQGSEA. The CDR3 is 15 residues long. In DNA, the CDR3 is TGCAGCGTTGCAGTTACTAGCGGGAGGGCCGACGAGCAGTACTTC. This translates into CSVAVTSGRADEQYF.

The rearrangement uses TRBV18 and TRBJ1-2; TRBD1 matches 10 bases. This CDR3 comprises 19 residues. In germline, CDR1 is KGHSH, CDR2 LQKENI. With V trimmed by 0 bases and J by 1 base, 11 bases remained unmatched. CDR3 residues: CASSPPTFPGQGNNYGYTF. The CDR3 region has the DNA TGTGCCAGCTCACCACCTACTTTCCCGGGACAGGGGAATAACTATGGCTACACCTTC.

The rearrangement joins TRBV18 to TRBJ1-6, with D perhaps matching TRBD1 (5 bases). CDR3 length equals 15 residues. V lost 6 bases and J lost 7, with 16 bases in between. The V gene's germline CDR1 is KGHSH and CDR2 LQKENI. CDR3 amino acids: CASSVGQGRNSPLHF. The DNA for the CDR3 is TGTGCCAGCTCGGTGGGTCAGGGCAGGAATTCACCCCTCCACTTT.

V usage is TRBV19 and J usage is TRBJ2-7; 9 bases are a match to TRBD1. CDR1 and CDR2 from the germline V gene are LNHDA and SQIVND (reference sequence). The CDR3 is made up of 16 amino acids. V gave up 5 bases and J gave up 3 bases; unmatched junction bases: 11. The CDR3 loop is CASSLGTGRGLYEQYF. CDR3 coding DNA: TGTGCCAGTAGTTTAGGGACAGGGAGGGGGCTCTACGAGCAGTACTTC.

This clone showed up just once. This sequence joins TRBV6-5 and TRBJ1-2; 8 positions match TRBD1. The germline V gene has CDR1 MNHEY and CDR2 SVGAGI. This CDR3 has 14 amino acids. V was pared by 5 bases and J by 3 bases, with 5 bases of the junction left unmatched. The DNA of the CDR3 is TGTGCCAGCAGTCGGACAGGGTCGGACTATGGCTACACCTTC. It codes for CASSRTGSDYGYTF.

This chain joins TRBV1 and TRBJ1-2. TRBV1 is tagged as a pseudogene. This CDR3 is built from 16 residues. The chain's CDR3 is CTSLWQPRRVLAGYTF. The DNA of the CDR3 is TGCACCAGCCTGTGGCAACCCCGCCGGGTCTTAGCAGGCTACACCTTC.

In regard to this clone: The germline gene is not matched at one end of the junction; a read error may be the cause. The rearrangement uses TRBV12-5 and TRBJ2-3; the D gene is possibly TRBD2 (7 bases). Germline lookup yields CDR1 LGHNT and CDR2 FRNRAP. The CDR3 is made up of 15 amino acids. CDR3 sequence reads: CACGPGGGPADTQYF. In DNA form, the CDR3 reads TGTGCTTGTGGTCCTGGGGGGGGGCCTGCAGATACGCAGTATTTT.

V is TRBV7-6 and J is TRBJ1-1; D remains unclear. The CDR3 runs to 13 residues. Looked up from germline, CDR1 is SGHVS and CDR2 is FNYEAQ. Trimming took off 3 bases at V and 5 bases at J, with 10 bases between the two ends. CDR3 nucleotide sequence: TGTGCCAGCAGCTTTAGTGGTTCGACTGAAGCTTTCTTT. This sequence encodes CASSFSGSTEAFF.

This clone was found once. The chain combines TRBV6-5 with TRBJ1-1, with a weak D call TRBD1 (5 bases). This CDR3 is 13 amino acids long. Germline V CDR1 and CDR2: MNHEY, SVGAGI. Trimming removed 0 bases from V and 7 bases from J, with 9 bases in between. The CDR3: CASSYSGANEAFF. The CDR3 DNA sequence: TGTGCCAGCAGTTACTCAGGGGCCAATGAAGCTTTCTTT.

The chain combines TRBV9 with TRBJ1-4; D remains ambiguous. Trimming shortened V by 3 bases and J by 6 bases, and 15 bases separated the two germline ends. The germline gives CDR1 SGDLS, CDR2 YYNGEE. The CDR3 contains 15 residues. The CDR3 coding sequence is TGTGCCAGCAGCGACGGAACCGGGAGGCATGAAAAACTGTTTTTT. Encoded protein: CASSDGTGRHEKLFF.

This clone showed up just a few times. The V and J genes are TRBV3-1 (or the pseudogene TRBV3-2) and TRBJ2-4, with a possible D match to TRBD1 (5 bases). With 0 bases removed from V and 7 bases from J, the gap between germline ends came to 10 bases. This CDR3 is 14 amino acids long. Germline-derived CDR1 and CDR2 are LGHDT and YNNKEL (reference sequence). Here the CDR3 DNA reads TGTGCCAGCAGCCAAGACAGGGAAGGGAACATTCAGTACTTC. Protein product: CASSQDREGNIQYF.

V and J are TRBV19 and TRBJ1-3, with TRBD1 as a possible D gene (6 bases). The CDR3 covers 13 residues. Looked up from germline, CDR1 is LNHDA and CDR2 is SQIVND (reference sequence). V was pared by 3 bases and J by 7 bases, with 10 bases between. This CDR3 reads CASSIRQGNTIYF. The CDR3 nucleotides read TGTGCCAGTAGTATCCGGCAGGGGAACACCATATATTTT.